What follows describes a single TCR beta chain. This sample was taken from a study of naive CD8 T cells in extremely preterm neonates. This table comes from immunoSEQ multiplex PCR, and its TCRdb copy is limited to in-frame clones, with some not included. Of roughly 5,400 clones listed, around 97% were seen once; the top ten hold roughly 9.2%. CDR1 and CDR2 from the germline V gene are SNHLY and FYNNEI. V was trimmed by 6 bases and J by 3 bases, leaving 12 bases between them. The CDR3 consists of 13 residues. This sequence was found in a human donor in good health. Sequenced material: naive CD8+ T cells from blood. V and J are TRBV2 and TRBJ2-7; maybe TRBD2 (5 bases). The CDR3 coding sequence is TGTGCCAGCAGCACACCCGGGAACTACGAGCAGTACGTC. Translated, it gives CASSTPGNYEQYV.